The rows below give T cell receptor beta chains drawn from one sample of a study of glioma-infiltrating T cells after dendritic cell vaccination. Data came from immunoSEQ multiplex PCR; TCRdb stores just in-frame clones and leaves some out. Of 85,000 or so clones in the sample, approximately 81% were seen once. The sequenced sample was blood, obtained after dendritic cell vaccination. The receptors shown here come from a human donor with glioblastoma. Each CDR3 is given with its conserved first and last residue. Each record gives: J gene, V gene, clone size, D gene, CDR3 length, CDR3 DNA, CDR3 protein. A D gene is named only where the DNA matches it firmly. Only part of the rows carry a size: once, few, many, or a class if the clone is expanded.

>TRBJ2-7|TRBV28|NA|NA|15
TGTGCCAGCAGTTTTAGTACTAGGTTTGGCTACGAGCAGTACTTC
CASSFSTRFGYEQYF
>TRBJ2-3|TRBV6-5|NA|TRBD2|14
TGTGCCAGCAGTTTGACTAGCCCAACAGATACGCAGTATTTT
CASSLTSPTDTQYF
>TRBJ2-4|TRBV6-1|NA|NA|13
TGTGCCAGCAGTGATAACACCAAAAACATTCAGTACTTC
CASSDNTKNIQYF
>TRBJ1-4|TRBV2|NA|TRBD1|15
TGTGCCAGCAGTGAAAGGGGGACAGGGAGTGAAAAACTGTTTTTT
CASSERGTGSEKLFF
>TRBJ2-1|TRBV29-1|once|TRBD2|13
TGCAGCGTTGAAGGAAGCGGGGGTAATGAGCAGTTCTTC
CSVEGSGGNEQFF
>TRBJ2-2|TRBV7-9|NA|NA|16
TGTGCCAGCAGCTCCGACAGAAACTCGAACACCGGGGAGCTGTTTTTT
CASSSDRNSNTGELFF
>TRBJ2-7|TRBV28|NA|TRBD2|17
TGTGCCAGCAGTTTCGGGGGTAGCGGGAGGGCCCTTTACGAGCAGTACTTC
CASSFGGSGRALYEQYF
>TRBJ2-7|TRBV2|few|TRBD1|13
TGTGCCAGCGGACAGGGTGCAACCTACGAGCAGTACTTC
CASGQGATYEQYF
>TRBJ1-1|TRBV18|NA|TRBD1|16
TGTGCCAGCTCACCTTTCTTTGGGACAGAGAACACTGAAGCTTTCTTT
CASSPFFGTENTEAFF
>TRBJ2-1|TRBV2|once|NA|15
TGTGCCAGCAGGGCGAACAGGGAGACCTACAATGAGCAGTTCTTC
CASRANRETYNEQFF
>TRBJ2-7|TRBV15|NA|TRBD1|14
TGTGCCACCAGCAGAGAAGGGGGCTGGTACGAGCAGTACTTC
CATSREGGWYEQYF